The subject of this entry is one T cell receptor beta chain. The antigen is not known. This specimen comes from a study of cytomegalovirus exposure and HLA in healthy donors. Study conclusions and caveats: Per a later analysis, HLA-associated TCR beta chains showed more clonal expansion than other, equally common TCR beta chains. A later analysis linked some 17,000 TCR beta sequences to HLA alleles at 0.05 false discovery rate.

With V trimmed by 2 bases and J by 9 bases, 3 bases remained unmatched. CDR3 length: 13 amino acids. The germline CDR1 and CDR2 sequences are MGHRA and YSYEKL. These donors counted as nominally healthy when sampled, but unrecorded immune exposures were likely. PCR amplification relied on 60 Vbeta primers (plus 13 Jbeta primers). Sequencing used immunoSEQ multiplex PCR; TCRdb keeps in-frame clones, though not all of them. The sample yields 160,000 or so clones, 60% to 80% seen once. The chain links TRBV4-1 to TRBJ2-1; the match to TRBD2 covers 8 bases. The specimen sequenced was PBMCs. This TCR came from a young man in good health and CMV-seropositive. The CDR3 reads CASSQTREGEQFF. The CDR3 coding sequence is TGCGCCAGCAGCCAAACACGGGAGGGTGAGCAGTTCTTC.